A selection of T cell receptor beta chains follows, all from one sample in a study of blood T cell repertoires in COVID-19. Data came from immunoSEQ multiplex PCR; TCRdb stores just in-frame clones and leaves some out. Among about 270,000 clones, about 88% were seen once, and the ten largest hold about 12%. Sequencing was done on a sample of peripheral blood. All receptors derive from a woman in her 70s with COVID-19, enrolled during active disease. Each CDR3 is given without its conserved first and last residue. The D gene is left open where the match is weak.

d_gene: -
v_gene: TRBV4-2
j_gene: TRBJ2-5
CDR3aa: ASSQDALEETQY

d_gene: TRBD1
v_gene: TRBV5-4
j_gene: TRBJ2-1
CDR3aa: ASNSNGAGGSYNEQF

d_gene: TRBD1
v_gene: TRBV5-4
j_gene: TRBJ1-6
CDR3aa: ASSLGAGTGNNSPLH

d_gene: -
v_gene: TRBV24-1
j_gene: TRBJ1-4
CDR3aa: ATSADGNEELF

d_gene: -
v_gene: TRBV2
j_gene: TRBJ1-6
CDR3aa: ASSYRDGLGSPLH

d_gene: TRBD1
v_gene: TRBV4-1
j_gene: TRBJ2-7
CDR3aa: ASSYPGQGNEQY

d_gene: TRBD1
v_gene: TRBV24-1
j_gene: TRBJ1-5
CDR3aa: ATSGQGIQPQH

d_gene: TRBD1
v_gene: TRBV5-1
j_gene: TRBJ2-7
CDR3aa: ASSFYPPGQGTSYEQY

d_gene: -
v_gene: TRBV4-3
j_gene: TRBJ1-6
CDR3aa: ASSQMTENNSPLH

d_gene: -
v_gene: TRBV27
j_gene: TRBJ1-2
CDR3aa: ASSRGQNYGYT

d_gene: -
v_gene: TRBV5-4
j_gene: TRBJ1-1
CDR3aa: ASSFSYTEAF

d_gene: -
v_gene: TRBV28
j_gene: TRBJ1-2
CDR3aa: ASTPPGVINYGYT

d_gene: -
v_gene: TRBV5-1
j_gene: TRBJ2-3
CDR3aa: ASSLFQSTDTQY

d_gene: TRBD1
v_gene: TRBV24-1
j_gene: TRBJ2-2
CDR3aa: ATSAQGADGELF

d_gene: TRBD2
v_gene: TRBV19
j_gene: TRBJ2-1
CDR3aa: ASFPLGGSSYNEQF

d_gene: -
v_gene: TRBV20-1
j_gene: TRBJ2-5
CDR3aa: SAKLSATQY

d_gene: TRBD2
v_gene: TRBV2
j_gene: TRBJ2-4
CDR3aa: ASDTTGTSGAIAKNIQY

d_gene: -
v_gene: TRBV25-1
j_gene: TRBJ1-1
CDR3aa: ASSGWTAYTEAF

d_gene: -
v_gene: TRBV7-9
j_gene: TRBJ2-7
CDR3aa: ASSLARGGEQY

d_gene: -
v_gene: TRBV27
j_gene: TRBJ2-7
CDR3aa: ASSSSRAANYEQY

d_gene: TRBD1
v_gene: TRBV6-5
j_gene: TRBJ1-2
CDR3aa: ASSYDRVGYT

d_gene: TRBD1
v_gene: TRBV28
j_gene: TRBJ1-2
CDR3aa: ASSPGQRSYGYT

d_gene: -
v_gene: TRBV11-1
j_gene: TRBJ2-5
CDR3aa: ASSLVGGETQY

d_gene: TRBD1
v_gene: TRBV18
j_gene: TRBJ1-1
CDR3aa: ASSPGGQGGMNTEAF

d_gene: TRBD1
v_gene: TRBV11-2
j_gene: TRBJ1-2
CDR3aa: ASSTQGSINYGYT

d_gene: TRBD1
v_gene: TRBV5-1
j_gene: TRBJ1-5
CDR3aa: ASKVADRAHQPQH

d_gene: -
v_gene: TRBV18
j_gene: TRBJ1-4
CDR3aa: ASSPGEKLF

d_gene: TRBD1
v_gene: TRBV2
j_gene: TRBJ2-7
CDR3aa: ASSVGGQGNYEQY

d_gene: -
v_gene: TRBV28
j_gene: TRBJ1-2
CDR3aa: ASSLSERVTGYT

d_gene: -
v_gene: TRBV19
j_gene: TRBJ2-6
CDR3aa: ASQGTFLSGANVLT

d_gene: -
v_gene: TRBV7-8
j_gene: TRBJ1-3
CDR3aa: ASNPGGSGNTIY

d_gene: -
v_gene: TRBV5-1
j_gene: TRBJ2-7
CDR3aa: ASSLAGVAYEQY

d_gene: -
v_gene: TRBV5-1
j_gene: TRBJ1-3
CDR3aa: ASSLLGSTTGNTIY

d_gene: TRBD2
v_gene: TRBV4-3
j_gene: TRBJ2-7
CDR3aa: ASSQEPSGATYEQY

d_gene: -
v_gene: TRBV2
j_gene: TRBJ1-5
CDR3aa: ASSDTDQPQH

d_gene: -
v_gene: TRBV28
j_gene: TRBJ2-2
CDR3aa: ASSRTGLGTGELF

d_gene: -
v_gene: TRBV6-5
j_gene: TRBJ2-3
CDR3aa: ASSYFGPNTDTQY

d_gene: -
v_gene: TRBV21-1
j_gene: TRBJ1-3
CDR3aa: ASCQNSYTIY

d_gene: -
v_gene: TRBV21-1
j_gene: TRBJ1-1
CDR3aa: ASSKVGGTGGPNTEAF

d_gene: -
v_gene: TRBV7-8
j_gene: TRBJ2-1
CDR3aa: ASSLVGGTYNEQF

d_gene: TRBD1
v_gene: TRBV28
j_gene: TRBJ1-4
CDR3aa: ASSNKLNRGRGEKLF

d_gene: TRBD1
v_gene: TRBV6-5
j_gene: TRBJ1-2
CDR3aa: ASSLAGGLGGYT